This T cell receptor (beta chain) was sequenced in a study of T cell repertoires in cytomegalovirus infection. This clonotype has more than one count but fewer than ten. What it binds is unknown. TCRdb called the reads again in MiXCR, with one record for every CDR3 protein. The repertoire has some 590,000 distinct CDR3 sequences, 40% of them found once; the top ten carry 48%. Germline V gene lookup returns CDR1 SGHTA and CDR2 FQGNSA. V lost 1 base to trimming and J lost 4 bases, with 12 bases between them. The CDR3 has 15 residues. The chain has TRBV7-2 and TRBJ2-3; D gene ambiguous. The receptor was isolated from a human donor in good health (CMV status not recorded). Some clones in this sample may be carry-over from other donors' samples. The source was cultured PBMCs, collected from culture after CMV antigen stimulation. CDR3: CASSLERGRPDTQYF. The DNA for the CDR3 is TGTGCCAGCAGCTTAGAGAGAGGACGGCCAGATACGCAGTATTTT.